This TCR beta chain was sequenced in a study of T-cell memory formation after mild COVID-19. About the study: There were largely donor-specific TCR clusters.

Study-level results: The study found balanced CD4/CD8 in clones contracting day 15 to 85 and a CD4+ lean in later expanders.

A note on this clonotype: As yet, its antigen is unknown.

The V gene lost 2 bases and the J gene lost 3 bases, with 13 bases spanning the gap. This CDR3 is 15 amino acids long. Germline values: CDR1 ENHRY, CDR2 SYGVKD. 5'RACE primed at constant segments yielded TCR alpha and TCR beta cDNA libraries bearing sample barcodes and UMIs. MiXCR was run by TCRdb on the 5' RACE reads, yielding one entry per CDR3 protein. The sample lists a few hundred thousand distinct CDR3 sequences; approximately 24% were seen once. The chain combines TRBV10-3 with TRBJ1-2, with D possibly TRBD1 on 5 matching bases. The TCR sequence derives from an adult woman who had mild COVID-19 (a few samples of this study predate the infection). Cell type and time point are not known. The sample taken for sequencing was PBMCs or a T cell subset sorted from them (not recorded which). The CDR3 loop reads CAISEPPSGDYGYTF. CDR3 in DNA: TGTGCCATCAGTGAGCCACCCTCGGGGGACTATGGCTACACCTTC.